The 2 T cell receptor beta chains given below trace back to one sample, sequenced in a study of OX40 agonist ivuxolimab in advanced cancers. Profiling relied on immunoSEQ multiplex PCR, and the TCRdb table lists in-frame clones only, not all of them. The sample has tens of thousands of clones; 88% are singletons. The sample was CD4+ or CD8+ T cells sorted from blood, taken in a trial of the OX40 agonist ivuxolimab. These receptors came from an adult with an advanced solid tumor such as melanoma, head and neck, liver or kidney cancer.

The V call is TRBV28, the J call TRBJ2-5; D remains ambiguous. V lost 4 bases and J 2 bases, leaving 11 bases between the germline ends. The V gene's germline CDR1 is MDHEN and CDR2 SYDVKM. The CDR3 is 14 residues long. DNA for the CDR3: TGTGCCAGCAGTTCCCCCGCGGTTCAAGAGACCCAGTACTTC. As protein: CASSSPAVQETQYF.

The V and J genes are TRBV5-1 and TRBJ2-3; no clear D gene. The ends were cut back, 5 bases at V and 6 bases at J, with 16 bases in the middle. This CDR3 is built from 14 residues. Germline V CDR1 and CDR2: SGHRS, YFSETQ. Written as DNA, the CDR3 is TGCGCCAGCAGTAAGGGCGGAGAAACCGATACGCAGTATTTT. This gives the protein CASSKGGETDTQYF.